This T cell receptor (beta chain) is from a study of blood T cell repertoires in COVID-19. Study-wide background: Nucleic acid was either cDNA or gDNA, and it came from T cells, B-cell-depleted T cells, or PBMCs.

The germline V gene has CDR1 SGHTA and CDR2 FQGTGA. Trimming took 6 bases from V and 1 from J; bases not matched to a gene: 1. The CDR3 covers 14 residues. How the authors handled the data: Estimation of nucleated cell counts relied on the amplification of reference gene primers. The data were produced by immunoSEQ multiplex PCR, yet TCRdb's version contains in-frame clones alone and is incomplete. That table furnishes V, J and clone size, whereas the DNA furnished D and trimming. In the table there are approximately 220,000 clones, around 80% of which are singletons. V usage is TRBV7-3 and J usage is TRBJ2-3; TRBD1 aligns across 10 bases. The sample was peripheral blood. The sequence was obtained from a woman aged 55-69 years who had recovered from COVID-19. For the CDR3, the DNA is TGTGCCAGCAGAGGACAGGGGGGCACAGATACGCAGTATTTT. Encoded protein: CASRGQGGTDTQYF.